The following is a TCR beta chain sequence with its context. Its antigen is still unknown. The sample originates from a study of cytomegalovirus exposure and HLA in healthy donors. Germline assignment: CDR1 LGHNA and CDR2 YSLEER. J lost 7 bases, V lost 4 bases, and 9 bases had no gene match. The CDR3 totals 14 residues. General study results and limits: A link between a missense DCLRE1C variant and TCR beta V- and J-gene trimming emerged from a later analysis. The majority of CMV-associated TCR beta chains were reported as apparently HLA-restricted in a later analysis. In a later analysis, TCR association rates varied by HLA locus: DRB1 most, HLA-C fewest. Donor immune exposure was known only as CMV serostatus.

A multiplex PCR was run with 60 Vbeta primers and 13 Jbeta primers. This table comes from immunoSEQ multiplex PCR, and its TCRdb copy is limited to in-frame clones, with some not included. Counted here are under 200,000 clones, more than 65% occurring once; the ten biggest clones make up approximately 3.6%. The sequenced sample consisted of PBMCs. The clonotype was recovered from a middle-aged man in good health and CMV-seropositive. This chain uses TRBV4-3 with TRBJ1-1, with 7 nucleotides matching TRBD1. CDR3 sequence reads: CASSPQTGIGEAFF. The DNA of the CDR3 is TGCGCCAGCAGCCCCCAGACAGGGATCGGTGAAGCTTTCTTT.